A single sample gave rise to the 19 T cell receptor beta chains below, sequenced in a study of shared clonotypes between healthy human individuals. Sequenced by immunoSEQ multiplex PCR; TCRdb stores in-frame clones only, minus some. Counted here are about 2.3 million clones, around 90% occurring once; the ten biggest clones make up 0.37%. The sequenced material came from naive CD4+ T cells from PBMCs. The subset here: CD45RA+ positively selected. The receptors were sampled from a young man in good health. Some clones in this sample may be carry-over from other donors' samples.

The V call is TRBV6-5, the J call TRBJ1-3; the match to TRBD1 covers 7 bases. The CDR3 extends over 15 amino acids. V dropped 6 bases and J dropped 0; count of bases not matched to a gene: 5. CDR1 MNHEY and CDR2 SVGAGI come from the germline V gene. The CDR3 region is CASRRQGFSGNTIYF. CDR3 nucleotide sequence: TGTGCCAGCAGAAGACAGGGCTTCTCTGGAAACACCATATATTTT.

This chain connects TRBV7-8 to TRBJ2-1; D is perhaps TRBD1 or TRBD2 (6 bases each). Trimming cost V 1 base and J 2 bases, with 12 bases left between them. This CDR3 is built from 16 residues. Looked up from germline, CDR1 is SGHVS and CDR2 is FQNEAQ. Here the CDR3 DNA reads TGTGCCAGCAGCTTAGGAGGAGGGGGTCCCTACAATGAGCAGTTCTTC. Its translation: CASSLGGGGPYNEQFF.

The chain combines TRBV5-1 with TRBJ1-2; TRBD1 aligns across 9 bases. The CDR3 covers 17 residues. Germline V lookup: CDR1 SGHRS, CDR2 YFSETQ. With 4 bases clipped from V and 6 bases from J, the junction kept 16 bases outside the gene matches. The CDR3 spells CASSQQGPGTGINGYTF. The CDR3, as DNA: TGCGCCAGCAGCCAACAGGGGCCCGGGACAGGGATCAATGGCTACACCTTC.

This clone appeared once. The chain is built from TRBV7-9 and TRBJ1-4, with D unclear. The CDR3 is made up of 17 amino acids. Germline CDR1 reads SEHNR; CDR2 reads FQNEAQ (reference sequence). V lost 5 bases and J 7 bases, leaving 23 bases between the germline ends. Written as DNA, the CDR3 is TGTGCCAGCAGCGGAACACGGCCCCTGGGCATGGGTGAAAAACTGTTTTTT. Encoded protein: CASSGTRPLGMGEKLFF.

The chain carries TRBV5-6 and TRBJ2-3; 8 bases are shared with TRBD2. This CDR3 region has 16 residues. The V gene end was trimmed by 4 bases and the J gene end by 1 base; junction bases not matched to a gene: 8. The germline CDR1 and CDR2 sequences are SGHDT and YYEEEE. This chain's CDR3 is CASSPWGAGGTDTQYF. The CDR3 DNA reads as TGTGCCAGCAGCCCCTGGGGAGCGGGAGGCACAGATACGCAGTATTTT.

The CDR3 sequence is CASSLEGTAKHTDTQYF. The CDR3 DNA sequence: TGTGCCAGCAGCTTGGAGGGGACTGCCAAACACACAGATACGCAGTATTTT. This sequence joins TRBV5-8 and TRBJ2-3, with a tentative D call TRBD2 (6 bases). Germline values: CDR1 SGHTS, CDR2 YDEGEE. This CDR3 is 17 amino acids long. V was shortened by 0 bases and J by 2 bases, with 16 bases between the two germline ends.

This chain uses TRBV9 with TRBJ1-2; D gene ambiguous. This CDR3 region has 17 residues. Germline V gene sequence: CDR1 SGDLS, CDR2 YYNGEE. V was clipped by 0 bases and J by 1 base, with 16 bases between them. CDR3 sequence reads: CASSVDPLGDLNYGYTF. Written as DNA, the CDR3 is TGTGCCAGCAGCGTAGACCCCCTTGGGGATCTTAACTATGGCTACACCTTC.

V is TRBV5-4 and J is TRBJ2-7; D is ambiguous. There are 13 residues in the CDR3. V lost 2 bases and J lost 2, with 8 bases in between. Germline values: CDR1 SGHNT, CDR2 YYREEE (reference sequence). CDR3 sequence (DNA): TGTGCCAGCAGCTTCCGGTCTACCTACGAGCAGTACTTC. Its translation: CASSFRSTYEQYF.

The chain combines TRBV9 with TRBJ2-1; 12 positions agree with TRBD2. CDR1 SGDLS and CDR2 YYNGEE come from the germline V gene. Trimming removed 4 bases from V and 9 bases from J; junction bases left unmatched: 8. The CDR3 runs to 15 residues. This CDR3 reads CASSRRLAGAGEQFF. The CDR3, as DNA: TGTGCCAGCAGCCGTCGACTAGCGGGAGCGGGTGAGCAGTTCTTC.

For this clone: Other DNA sequences within the sample encode an identical CDR3. This chain joins TRBV6-5 and TRBJ1-2, with a weak D call TRBD1 (5 bases). The CDR3 covers 14 residues. V was cut by 2 bases and J by 4 bases, with 11 bases left in between. CDR1 is MNHEY, CDR2 SVGAGI, per germline. The CDR3 is CASSYGQGPYGYTF. CDR3 DNA: TGTGCCAGCAGTTACGGTCAGGGTCCCTATGGCTACACCTTC.

The V and J genes are TRBV20-1 and TRBJ2-2; D is unclear. Germline CDR1 and CDR2: DFQATT and SNEGSKA (reference sequence). V was trimmed by 8 bases and J by 6 bases, leaving 10 bases between them. There are 11 residues in the CDR3. CDR3 nucleotide sequence: TGCAGTACAAGACCGGCCGGGGAGCTGTTTTTT. It translates to CSTRPAGELFF.

Concerning this clone itself: In the same sample, other DNA sequences code for this CDR3. The chain couples TRBV5-1 to TRBJ2-5; 7 nucleotides line up with TRBD1. The junction had 4 bases not matched to a gene; V was cut back by 4 bases and J by 4 bases. CDR1 is SGHRS, CDR2 YFSETQ, per germline. The length of the CDR3 is 13 residues. Written as DNA, the CDR3 is TGCGCCAGCAGCCCTTCAGGGGGAGAGACCCAGTACTTC. Encoded protein: CASSPSGGETQYF.

The chain links TRBV7-2 to TRBJ2-7; D is uncertain. The ends were cut back, 9 bases at V and 6 bases at J, with 18 bases in the middle. CDR3 length: 13 residues. Germline V CDR1 and CDR2: SGHTA, FQGNSA. CDR3 residues: CASSAGRLGEQYF. The CDR3 coding sequence is TGTGCCAGTTCGGCTGGTAGGCTGGGCGAGCAGTACTTC.

The chain has TRBV5-4 and TRBJ1-1; no clear D. Germline V CDR1 and CDR2: SGHNT, YYREEE (reference sequence). The CDR3 sequence is 14 residues long. V shed 7 bases and J shed 1 base, with 14 bases lying between them. This chain's CDR3 is CASPRLASNTEAFF. The CDR3 coding sequence is TGTGCCAGCCCTCGATTGGCTTCGAACACTGAAGCTTTCTTT.

The chain uses TRBV5-4 and TRBJ2-3, with D unclear. V lost 3 bases, J lost 4 bases, and 9 bases lay in between. CDR3 length: 13 amino acids. The germline V gene has CDR1 SGHNT and CDR2 YYREEE (reference sequence). The CDR3 bases are TGTGCCAGCAGCTCCCCATCTTCAGATACGCAGTATTTT. As protein: CASSSPSSDTQYF.

The V gene is TRBV5-4, the J gene TRBJ2-3, with TRBD1 matching 7 bases. Per the germline V gene, CDR1 is SGHNT and CDR2 is YYREEE (reference sequence). This CDR3 has 13 amino acids. V lost 7 bases and J lost 2; bases outside the gene matches: 4. CDR3 amino acids: CASGTGATDTQYF. CDR3 in DNA: TGTGCCAGCGGTACAGGGGCCACAGATACGCAGTATTTT.

This rearrangement joins TRBV18 to TRBJ2-5; TRBD1 aligns across 7 bases. The CDR3 runs to 14 residues. The V gene's germline CDR1 is KGHSH and CDR2 LQKENI. The V gene end was trimmed by 3 bases and the J gene end by 5 bases; junction bases not matched to a gene: 6. The CDR3 loop is CASSPYRGGETQYF. The CDR3 region has the DNA TGTGCCAGCTCACCCTACAGGGGTGGGGAGACCCAGTACTTC.

The chain employs TRBV6-8 and TRBJ2-5; no reliable D call. This CDR3 comprises 13 residues. Per germline, CDR1 MNHGY and CDR2 SAAAGT. V was cut by 2 bases and J by 2 bases, with 6 bases left in between. CDR3 residues: CASSYEQQETQYF. CDR3 nucleotide sequence: TGTGCCAGCAGTTACGAGCAGCAAGAGACCCAGTACTTC.

The chain couples TRBV15 to TRBJ2-1; 8 positions match TRBD1. Losses at the gene ends were 0 bases for V and 7 bases for J; bases not matched to a gene: 11. The germline V gene has CDR1 LNHNV and CDR2 YYDKDF (reference sequence). The CDR3 contains 17 residues. The CDR3 here is CATSRDPGTGALNEQFF. In nucleotides, the CDR3 is TGTGCCACCAGCAGAGACCCCGGGACAGGAGCCTTGAATGAGCAGTTCTTC. The full variable domain, its missing parts supplied by reference TRBV15 and TRBJ2-1, is DAMVIQNPRYQVTQFGKPVTLSCSQTLNHNVMYWYQQKSSQAPKLLFHYYDKDFNNEADTPDNFQSRRPNTSFCFLDIRSPGLGDTAMYLCATSRDPGTGALNEQFFGPGTRLTVL.